This passage covers 13 T cell receptor beta chains from one sample sequenced in a study of T cells after yellow fever vaccination (dated by TCRdb to the late 2010s). This specimen's treatment or condition label, per the study, means: live attenuated yellow fever vaccine strain. Receptor libraries were prepared by 5' RACE. The reads were generated on an Illumina HiSeq 2500. TCRdb reworked the public reads: Q25 trimming with fastp, MiXCR clone assembly, productive beta chains retained. Here each entry gathers all rows of one CDR3 protein and keeps the most common genes and DNA. Across this sample there are some 600,000 distinct CDR3 sequences, with approximately 13% seen only once. Clones ranked in the top ten supply 15% of the sample. The sequences come from PBMCs, collected on the day of the yellow fever booster vaccination. These receptors all come from a man aged 25-45 years who received the YFV17D yellow fever vaccine.

The genes are TRBV18 and TRBJ1-5; a weak D match, TRBD1 (5 bases). Germline V gene sequence: CDR1 KGHSH, CDR2 LQKENI. Trimming took off 6 bases at V and 0 bases at J, with 12 bases between the two ends. The CDR3 is made up of 15 amino acids. The CDR3 DNA reads TGTGCCAGCTCGGTGGGACGGAATAGCAATCAGCCCCAGCATTTT. This gives the protein CASSVGRNSNQPQHF.

This clonotype came up a few times. V usage is TRBV7-2 and J usage is TRBJ1-2, with a weak D call TRBD1 (5 bases). The CDR3 totals 13 residues. V was shortened by 4 bases and J by 9 bases, with 15 bases between the two germline ends. Germline CDR1 and CDR2: SGHTA and FQGNSA. CDR3 loop: CASSSGTTTRYTF. In DNA, the CDR3 is TGTGCCAGCAGCTCCGGGACCACTACCCGCTACACCTTC.

This clonotype was picked up a small number of times. The V call is TRBV29-1, the J call TRBJ1-6, with D possibly TRBD1 on 6 matching bases. The CDR3 is made up of 13 amino acids. Trimming cost V 7 bases and J 6 bases, with 13 bases left between them. Germline V gene sequence: CDR1 SQVTM, CDR2 ANQGSEA. CDR3 bases: TGCAGCGCTGTTGGACAGACTAATTCACCCCTCCACTTT. Translation gives CSAVGQTNSPLHF.

This clonotype was found a few times. This chain uses TRBV5-1 with TRBJ2-2; D is undetermined. This CDR3 has 16 amino acids. The V end lost 3 bases, the J end lost 4 bases, and 16 bases lay between the germline ends. Germline assignment: CDR1 SGHRS and CDR2 YFSETQ. The CDR3 here is CASSSTPTVSTGELFF. The DNA for the CDR3 is TGCGCCAGCAGCTCCACCCCCACCGTCTCCACCGGGGAGCTGTTTTTT. The complete variable domain, with remaining parts taken from reference TRBV5-1 and TRBJ2-2, reads KAGVTQTPRYLIKTRGQQVTLSCSPISGHRSVSWYQQTPGQGLQFLFEYFSETQRNKGNFPGRFSGRQFSNSRSEMNVSTLELGDSALYLCASSSTPTVSTGELFFGEGSRLTVL.

This sequence joins TRBV28 and TRBJ2-3, with TRBD2 identical over 12 bases. The CDR3 loop spans 14 amino acids. CDR1 is MDHEN and CDR2 is SYDVKM in the germline V gene. Germline trimming cut 3 bases from V and 11 bases from J; bases unmatched to any gene: 6. The chain's CDR3 is CASSFSPSGREQYF. The CDR3 region has the DNA TGTGCCAGCAGTTTCAGTCCTAGCGGGAGGGAGCAGTATTTT.

This clonotype came up a few times. CDR3 region: CASSIESGQYQETQYF. The CDR3 DNA reads TGTGCCAGTAGTATAGAATCGGGACAGTACCAAGAGACCCAGTACTTC. The rearrangement uses TRBV19 and TRBJ2-5; 7 nucleotides agree with TRBD1. The V gene's germline CDR1 is LNHDA and CDR2 SQIVND (reference sequence). Trimming cost V 0 bases and J 0 bases; bases outside gene matches: 4. CDR3 length: 16 amino acids.

The chain carries TRBV27 and TRBJ2-4; 7 bases agree with TRBD2. Germline values: CDR1 MNHEY, CDR2 SMNVEV (reference sequence). Trimming at V came to 0 bases and at J to 9 bases, leaving 2 bases not matched to a gene. This CDR3 is 13 amino acids long. CDR3 sequence: CASSLSGEGIQYF. The DNA for the CDR3 is TGTGCCAGCAGTTTATCAGGGGAGGGCATTCAGTACTTC.

This clonotype has ten or more counts. The junction and the germline gene differ at one end; a read error may be behind it. V is TRBV5-1 and J is TRBJ1-2; D call uncertain. This CDR3 spans 11 amino acids. From germline, CDR1 is SGHRS and CDR2 YFSETQ. Here the CDR3 reads CASSGNYGYTF. The CDR3 bases are TGTGCCAGCAGTGGTAACTATGGCTACACCTTC.

The chain employs TRBV7-8 and TRBJ2-5; no definite D call. The CDR3 totals 14 residues. CDR1 is SGHVS and CDR2 is FQNEAQ in the germline V gene. V was pared by 2 bases and J by 4 bases, with 11 bases between. The CDR3 bases are TGTGCCAGCAGCTTACTGGGGTATCTAGAGACCCAGTACTTC. Encoded protein: CASSLLGYLETQYF.

The J gene is TRBJ2-7, the V gene TRBV4-2; TRBD1 matches 10 bases. Germline V lookup: CDR1 LGHNA, CDR2 YNFKEQ. This CDR3 has 18 residues. The V segment lost 0 bases and the J segment 6 bases; nucleotides outside the gene matches: 14. CDR3 amino acids: CASSQEWSIGTGAFEQYF. CDR3 nucleotide sequence: TGTGCCAGCAGCCAAGAGTGGAGTATCGGGACAGGGGCGTTCGAGCAGTACTTC.

The sample holds many counts of this clonotype. Germline and junction disagree at one end, which may indicate a read error. The chain combines TRBV5-1 with TRBJ2-7, with a possible D match to TRBD1 (6 bases). CDR1 and CDR2 from the germline V gene are SGHRS and YFSETQ. The length of the CDR3 is 13 residues. CDR3 DNA sequence: TGTGCCAGCAGCTCCCAGGGGACCTACGAGCAGTACTTC. Translated, it gives CASSSQGTYEQYF.

The chain carries TRBV4-2 and TRBJ2-7; no firm D call. Germline V gene sequence: CDR1 LGHNA, CDR2 YNFKEQ. V gave up 3 bases and J gave up 2 bases, with 14 bases separating them. The CDR3 totals 15 residues. The CDR3 DNA reads TGTGCCAGCAGCCACCAGGCAGGCGATCCCTACGAGCAGTACTTC. Amino acid sequence: CASSHQAGDPYEQYF.

This clonotype was picked up many times. The junction and the germline gene differ at one end; a read error may be behind it. CDR3 sequence: CASSLDRGGTEAFF. The CDR3 DNA follows: TGCGCCAGCAGCTTGGACCGCGGGGGAACTGAAGCTTTCTTT. This rearrangement joins TRBV7-2 to TRBJ1-1; D might be TRBD1 (5 bases). The CDR3 totals 14 residues. Germline CDR1 is SGHTA and CDR2 is FQGNSA.